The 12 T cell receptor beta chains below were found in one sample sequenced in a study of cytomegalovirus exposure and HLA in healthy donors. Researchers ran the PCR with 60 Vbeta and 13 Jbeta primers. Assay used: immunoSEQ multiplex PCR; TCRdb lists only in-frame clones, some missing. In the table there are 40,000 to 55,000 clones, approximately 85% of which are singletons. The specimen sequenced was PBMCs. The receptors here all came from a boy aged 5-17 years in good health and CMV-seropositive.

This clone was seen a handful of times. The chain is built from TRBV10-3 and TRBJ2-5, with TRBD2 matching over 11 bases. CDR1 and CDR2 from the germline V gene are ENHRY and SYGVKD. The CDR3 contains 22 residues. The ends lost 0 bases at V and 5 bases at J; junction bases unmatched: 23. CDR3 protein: CAISESPPVGGRLAGGLETQYF. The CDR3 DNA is TGTGCCATCAGTGAGTCCCCCCCTGTGGGGGGAAGGCTAGCGGGGGGACTGGAGACCCAGTACTTC.

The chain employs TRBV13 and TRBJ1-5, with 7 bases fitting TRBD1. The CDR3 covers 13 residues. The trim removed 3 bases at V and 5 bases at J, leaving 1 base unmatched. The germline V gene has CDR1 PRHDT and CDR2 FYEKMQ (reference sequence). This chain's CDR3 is CASSLTGYQPQHF. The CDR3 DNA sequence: TGTGCCAGCAGCTTGACAGGGTATCAGCCCCAGCATTTT. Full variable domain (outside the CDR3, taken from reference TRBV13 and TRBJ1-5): AAGVIQSPRHLIKEKRETATLKCYPIPRHDTVYWYQQGPGQDPQFLISFYEKMQSDKGSIPDRFSAQQFSDYHSELNMSSLELGDSALYFCASSLTGYQPQHFGDGTRLSIL.

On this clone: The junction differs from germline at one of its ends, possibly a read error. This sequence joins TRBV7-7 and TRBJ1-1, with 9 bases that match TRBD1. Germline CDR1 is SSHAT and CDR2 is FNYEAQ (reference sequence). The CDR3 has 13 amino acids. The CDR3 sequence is CASSRDRAAEAFF. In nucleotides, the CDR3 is TGTGCTAGCAGTCGGGACAGGGCCGCTGAAGCTTTCTTT.

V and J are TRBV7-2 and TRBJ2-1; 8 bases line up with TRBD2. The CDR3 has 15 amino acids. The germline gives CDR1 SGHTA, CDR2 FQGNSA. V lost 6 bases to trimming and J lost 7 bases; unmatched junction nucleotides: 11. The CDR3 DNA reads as TGTGCCAGCAGGCTTAGCGGGGTCGCGGTAAATGAGCAGTTCTTC. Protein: CASRLSGVAVNEQFF.

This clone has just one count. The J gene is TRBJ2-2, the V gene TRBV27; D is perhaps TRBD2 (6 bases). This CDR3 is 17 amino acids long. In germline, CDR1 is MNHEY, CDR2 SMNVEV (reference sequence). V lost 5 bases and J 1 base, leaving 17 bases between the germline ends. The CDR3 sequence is CASSPDIGGRNTGELFF. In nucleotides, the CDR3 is TGTGCCAGCAGTCCTGATATCGGGGGACGGAACACCGGGGAGCTGTTTTTT.

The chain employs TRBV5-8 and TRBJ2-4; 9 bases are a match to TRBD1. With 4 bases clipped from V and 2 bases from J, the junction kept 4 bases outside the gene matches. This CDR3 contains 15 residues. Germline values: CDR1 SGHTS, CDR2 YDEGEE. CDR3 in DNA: TGTGCCAGCAGCCGGGACAGGGAAACCAAAAACATTCAGTACTTC. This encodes CASSRDRETKNIQYF.

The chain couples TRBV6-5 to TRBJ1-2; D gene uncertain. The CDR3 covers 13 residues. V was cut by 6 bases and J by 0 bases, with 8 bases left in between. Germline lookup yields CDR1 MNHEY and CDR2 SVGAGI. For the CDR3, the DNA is TGTGCCAGCAGCCCCCTAGCTAACTATGGCTACACCTTC. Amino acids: CASSPLANYGYTF.

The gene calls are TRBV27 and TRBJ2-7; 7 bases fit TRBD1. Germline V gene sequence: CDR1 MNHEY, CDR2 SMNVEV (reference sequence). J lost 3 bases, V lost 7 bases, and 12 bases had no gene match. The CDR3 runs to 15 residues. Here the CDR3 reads CASKEFRDSHYEQYF. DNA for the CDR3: TGTGCCAGCAAAGAATTTAGGGACAGTCACTACGAGCAGTACTTC.

DNA for the CDR3: TGCGCCAGCAGCTCAACTACCGTTGCTGGGGCCAACGTCCTGACTTTC. Translation gives CASSSTTVAGANVLTF. The rearrangement links TRBV5-1 to TRBJ2-6; D gene unclear. Germline V gene sequence: CDR1 SGHRS, CDR2 YFSETQ. This CDR3 is built from 16 residues. The ends were cut back, 3 bases at V and 2 bases at J, with 12 bases in the middle.

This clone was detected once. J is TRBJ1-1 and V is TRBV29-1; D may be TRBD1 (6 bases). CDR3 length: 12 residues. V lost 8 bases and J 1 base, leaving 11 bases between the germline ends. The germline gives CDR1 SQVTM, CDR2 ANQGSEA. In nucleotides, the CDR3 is TGCAGCTCCGGACAGCCGAACACTGAAGCTTTCTTT. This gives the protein CSSGQPNTEAFF.

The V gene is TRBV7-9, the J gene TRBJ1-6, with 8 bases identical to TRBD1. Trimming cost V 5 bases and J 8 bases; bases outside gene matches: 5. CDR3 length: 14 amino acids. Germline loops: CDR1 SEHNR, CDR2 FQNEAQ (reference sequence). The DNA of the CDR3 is TGTGCCAGCAGCCAGGGACAGGCGGATTCACCCCTCCACTTT. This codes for CASSQGQADSPLHF.

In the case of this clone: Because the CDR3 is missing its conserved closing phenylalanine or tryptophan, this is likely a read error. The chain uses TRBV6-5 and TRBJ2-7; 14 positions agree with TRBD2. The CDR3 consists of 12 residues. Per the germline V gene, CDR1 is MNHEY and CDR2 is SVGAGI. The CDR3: CAVGLAGDEQYL. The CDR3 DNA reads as TGTGCAGTGGGACTAGCGGGGGACGAGCAGTACCTC.